This T cell receptor beta chain originates from a study of T cells after yellow fever vaccination. A few counts support this clonotype. Its antigen is still unknown. TCRdb independently ran MiXCR on the 5' RACE reads; one entry per CDR3 protein. Found here are about 340,000 distinct CDR3 sequences, around an eighth of them singletons; the top ten hold around 3%. Per germline, CDR1 SGHDN and CDR2 FVKESK. The CDR3 runs 17 residues. Trimming cost V 0 bases and J 0 bases, with 14 bases left between them. Broader study findings: The study noted that FACS-sorted repertoires could contain abundant clonotypes contaminating from the bulk population. Primary-vaccination clones mostly resurfaced post-booster (about 96% CD4, 75% to 90% CD8).

The rearrangement joins TRBV14 to TRBJ1-1, with a tentative D call TRBD1 (6 bases). Sample: CD4+ T cells sorted from PBMCs, taken 15 days after the yellow fever booster vaccination. The source is a man aged 18 to 35 who received the YFV17D yellow fever vaccine. CDR3 residues: CASSQENRARMNTEAFF. CDR3 DNA: TGTGCCAGCAGCCAAGAAAACAGGGCCAGGATGAACACTGAAGCTTTCTTT.